This T cell receptor beta chain was sequenced in a study of T-cell memory formation after mild COVID-19. Across the study: TCR clusters were mostly donor specific.

Notes on the study in general: Prior to infection, memory already included some responding clones, suggesting cross-reactive memory joined.

There are 12 residues in the CDR3. CDR1 is SQVTM and CDR2 is ANQGSEA in the germline V gene. V lost 7 bases and J 7 bases, leaving 16 bases between the germline ends. Worth noting for this clonotype: Its antigen is not known.

TCRdb independently ran MiXCR on the 5' RACE reads; one entry per CDR3 protein. The table records around 320,000 distinct CDR3 sequences, around 27% of them present only once. This chain joins TRBV29-1 and TRBJ2-5; D gene unclear. Sequencing used PBMCs or a T cell subset sorted from them (not recorded which). The sequence was collected from an adult woman who had mild COVID-19 (a few samples of this study predate the infection). Cell type and time point are not known. The DNA of the CDR3 is TGCAGCGCTCATCCCCCATCCGGGACCCAGTACTTC. Its protein is CSAHPPSGTQYF.